This TCR beta chain was sequenced during a study of Graves' ophthalmopathy and Graves' hyperthyroidism (dated by TCRdb to 2016 to 2019). Context from the whole study: Peripheral blood was collected before any treatment was given, at the time of initial diagnosis. The study used signatures of the TCR beta repertoire to tell Graves' ophthalmopathy apart from Graves' hyperthyroidism and to predict which patients would progress to ophthalmopathy. In total, some 130 blood samples were TCR-sequenced: approximately 42 ophthalmopathy, under 80 hyperthyroidism and around 17 hyperthyroidism-to-ophthalmopathy patients. A discovery set of 100 patients (about 45 ophthalmopathy, 60 or so stable hyperthyroidism) was enrolled to explore V-J signatures distinguishing ophthalmopathy from hyperthyroidism. For independent validation, a separate cohort was made up of 18 hyperthyroidism patients plus 17 patients who later progressed from hyperthyroidism to ophthalmopathy. In more than five hyperthyroidism patients, T-cell repertoires of thyroid tissue and blood were compared. Following sampling, methimazole starting at 30 mg daily was administered to hyperthyroidism patients, and high-dose intravenous methylprednisolone was administered to ophthalmopathy patients. For training and testing, the 100 or so patients in the discovery cohort were randomly divided in a 7:3 ratio.

Points the paper makes about the study in general: No statistical method was used to predetermine the sample size, and group allocation was not hidden from the investigators. In cross-validation, the 13-signature model distinguished ophthalmopathy from stable hyperthyroidism with about 88% sensitivity and 81.08% specificity, and in the test set the corresponding values were roughly 80% and 76%. Most expanded thyroid clonotypes with frequency above 0.001 were also detected in blood, suggesting blood repertoires may reflect the thyroid immune response. In validation, the model predicted ophthalmopathy progression with 55% to 71% sensitivity and 72.22% specificity; roughly 12 predicted patients were CT-confirmed with GO in a median of around 6 months.

CDR1 and CDR2 are drawn from the germline V gene: MNHEY, SVGAGI. V was cut back by 7 bases and J by 2 bases, leaving a gap of 9 bases between them. Including cysteine and phenylalanine, the CDR3 has 12 amino acids. The read is trimmed to its CDR3 DNA, 36 bases read in frame from base 1. This clonotype was found many times. Its specific antigen is unknown. Qualities for individual bases were not recorded, and no much larger clone is one base off. TCR beta CDR3 regions were amplified from RNA transcripts for repertoire sequencing. The first round was an RT-PCR using HTBI primers with the Qiagen OneStep RT-PCR kit, and this first round was followed by a second-round multiplex PCR, then size selection and purification. The libraries underwent paired-end sequencing with 100 bp reads on an Illumina HiSeq2000. Under the source paper's analysis protocol: Reads were processed with SOAPnuke, discarding reads with adapters, uncalled bases, mean Phred below 15, or no exact constant-primer or identifier match. COPE v1.2.5 was used to merge high-quality paired reads. Each unique nucleotide sequence was treated as a clonotype, and MiTCR v1.1 was used to align the clonotypes to the IMGT TRB V, D and J references. Analysis was restricted to V-J combinations with a frequency above 0.0001, which covered approximately 99% of repertoires. A TCR clonal expansion and chaos score per V-J combination was defined as the ratio of F50 clonal expansion to chaos observed in the TCRdist matrix. Welch's t-statistics and random forest were used to reduce features to some 13 V-J combinations, which were fed into a naive Bayes classifier. The similarity between thyroid and blood repertoires was quantified using the Morisita-Horn index. The public reads were reprocessed in TCRdb via fastp at Q25 and MiXCR, keeping in-frame beta chains. One record per CDR3 amino acid sequence lists the most common genes and DNA. It is TCRdb's table, rather than the study itself, that gives the V and J calls and clone size. The sample table lists some 380,000 distinct CDR3 sequences, 15% of them with a count of one. The ten largest account for 5.5% to 8% of the sample.

Stable hyperthyroidism was defined as no progression to ophthalmopathy within 18 months of follow-up. Hyperthyroidism patients were newly diagnosed, with disease duration under 2 months, and aged 18 to 65 years. Patients with other autoimmune diseases, uncontrolled infections, pregnancy or lactation were excluded. Clinical symptoms, serum thyroxine, TRAb, thyroid ultrasound and orbital computed tomography formed the basis of the diagnosis. Using Ficoll-Paque density gradient centrifugation, PBMCs were isolated from less than 11 ml of fresh peripheral blood. Trizol reagent was used to extract the total RNA, and its quality was then checked on an Agilent 2100 Bioanalyzer.

Sequenced input: peripheral blood. The sequence joins TRBV6-5 to TRBJ2-7, with the D gene uncertain. The sequence was obtained from a woman between 18 and 29 years old with stable Graves' hyperthyroidism. Donor details come from another sample of the same person, matched by shared clones. Here the CDR3 is given as CASTPGAYEQYF. The bases read TGTGCCAGCACACCCGGCGCCTACGAGCAGTACTTC.